Below are 26 T cell receptor beta chains sequenced from a single sample in a study of blood T cell repertoires in COVID-19 (dated by TCRdb to about 2020). The receptor library was made with the immunoSEQ multiplex PCR assay. This is the immuneACCESS table as TCRdb keeps it, with only in-frame sequences that have V and J called. A part of the clones is gone; compared with another copy, unresolved V genes explain less than half, and the rest is unexplained. For this sample the table gives roughly 150,000 clones, of which 84% were detected only once. The biggest ten clones account for less than 3.5% of the sample. The specimen sequenced was peripheral blood. The receptors stem from an elderly woman with COVID-19, enrolled during active disease.

The table lists this clone with a count of one. The V call is TRBV28, the J call TRBJ1-2; 9 bases agree with TRBD1. CDR1 and CDR2 from the germline V gene are MDHEN and SYDVKM. J was trimmed by 5 bases and V by 1 base; bases with no gene match: 5. The CDR3 sequence is 15 residues long. The CDR3 sequence is CASSLLGQGRYGYTF. The CDR3 DNA sequence: TGTGCCAGCAGTTTATTGGGACAGGGTAGATATGGCTACACCTTC.

V and J are TRBV5-1 and TRBJ1-4; 7 bases are shared with TRBD1. CDR3 length equals 13 residues. Germline loops: CDR1 SGHRS, CDR2 YFSETQ. The V and J ends lost 6 bases and 5 bases, in that order; junction bases with no gene match: 4. DNA of the CDR3: TGCGCCAGCAAGACAGGGCCGAATGAAAAACTGTTTTTT. Amino acids: CASKTGPNEKLFF. The full variable domain, its missing parts supplied by reference TRBV5-1 and TRBJ1-4, is KAGVTQTPRYLIKTRGQQVTLSCSPISGHRSVSWYQQTPGQGLQFLFEYFSETQRNKGNFPGRFSGRQFSNSRSEMNVSTLELGDSALYLCASKTGPNEKLFFGSGTQLSVL.

The chain carries TRBV6-5 and TRBJ2-7; TRBD2 aligns across 10 bases. V lost 6 bases to trimming and J lost 6 bases; unmatched junction nucleotides: 11. The CDR3 runs to 15 residues. CDR1 is MNHEY, CDR2 SVGAGI, per germline. This chain's CDR3 is CASSLPTSGTFEQYF. DNA of the CDR3: TGTGCCAGCAGCCTTCCTACTAGCGGGACATTCGAGCAGTACTTC.

This clone has just one count. The genes are TRBV9 and TRBJ1-2, with 7 nucleotides matching TRBD1. CDR1 SGDLS and CDR2 YYNGEE come from the germline V gene. The CDR3 is 15 residues long. V was clipped by 4 bases and J by 8 bases; unmatched bases: 14. CDR3 sequence (DNA): TGTGCCAGCAGCACCTCAACCGTGAGGGGGCACGGCTACACCTTC. It codes for CASSTSTVRGHGYTF.

The rearrangement uses TRBV6-5 and TRBJ1-3; no firm D call. Per the germline V gene, CDR1 is MNHEY and CDR2 is SVGAGI. Trimming removed 7 bases from V and 0 bases from J, with 10 bases in between. The CDR3 sequence is 14 residues long. The CDR3 coding sequence is TGTGCCAGCACGGGTACTCGCTCTGGAAACACCATATATTTT. Its translation: CASTGTRSGNTIYF.

The chain combines TRBV5-1 with TRBJ2-5, with 13 bases aligning to TRBD2. This CDR3 spans 15 amino acids. CDR1 is SGHRS, CDR2 YFSETQ, per germline. With 5 bases clipped from V and 2 bases from J, the junction kept 3 bases outside the gene matches. As DNA, the CDR3 is TGCGCCAGCAGGGCGGGACTAGCGGGACAAGAGACCCAGTACTTC. Encoded protein: CASRAGLAGQETQYF.

The chain is built from TRBV5-1 and TRBJ2-1; 15 positions match TRBD2. This CDR3 is built from 15 residues. Per the germline V gene, CDR1 is SGHRS and CDR2 is YFSETQ. V lost 4 bases and J lost 8; bases outside the gene matches: 4. CDR3 protein: CASSTGLAGGDEQFF. In DNA, the CDR3 is TGCGCCAGCAGCACCGGACTAGCGGGAGGGGATGAGCAGTTCTTC.

The J gene is TRBJ1-1, the V gene TRBV6-5, with a possible D match to TRBD1 (6 bases). The V end was cut by 0 bases, the J end by 2 bases, with 10 bases between. The CDR3 has 15 residues. CDR1 and CDR2 from the germline V gene are MNHEY and SVGAGI. CDR3 nucleotides: TGTGCCAGCAGTTACTCTGGGACATTTAACACTGAAGCTTTCTTT. This encodes CASSYSGTFNTEAFF.

This clone is a singleton in its sample. Here the CDR3 DNA reads TGTGCCATCAGTGGGTTAGGACAAGACGGCTACACCTTC. It encodes CAISGLGQDGYTF. The rearrangement joins TRBV10-3 to TRBJ1-2; a possible D gene is TRBD1 (5 bases). The CDR3 is made up of 13 amino acids. V was shortened by 4 bases and J by 8 bases, with 14 bases between the two germline ends. The germline V gene has CDR1 ENHRY and CDR2 SYGVKD.

The chain recombines TRBV29-1 with TRBJ2-5, with 8 bases fitting TRBD1. This CDR3 has 14 amino acids. Looked up from germline, CDR1 is SQVTM and CDR2 is ANQGSEA. Unmatched junction bases numbered 11, after V lost 6 bases and J lost 5 bases. Here the CDR3 DNA reads TGCAGCGTAGCCGGACAGGGAGTAGTGGAGACCCAGTACTTC. Encoded protein: CSVAGQGVVETQYF.

This clone was counted only a few times. The CDR3 bases are TGCGCCAGCAGCTTGCTAGCGGGAGCCACCGGGGAGCTGTTTTTT. This gives the protein CASSLLAGATGELFF. This chain links TRBV5-1 with TRBJ2-2, with TRBD2 matching over 10 bases. Per germline, CDR1 SGHRS and CDR2 YFSETQ. Unmatched junction bases numbered 1, after V lost 1 base and J lost 4 bases. This CDR3 spans 15 amino acids.

The chain carries TRBV28 and TRBJ1-5, with 8 bases fitting TRBD1. The length of the CDR3 is 15 residues. V shed 1 base and J 7 bases; nucleotides not matched to a gene: 6. The germline V gene encodes CDR1 MDHEN and CDR2 SYDVKM. For the CDR3, the DNA is TGTGCCAGCAGTTTATCTGGACAGGGCCAGCAGCCCCAGCATTTT. It yields the protein CASSLSGQGQQPQHF.

There are a few counts of this clone. The rearrangement uses TRBV7-8 and TRBJ1-5; possibly TRBD1 for D (6 bases). CDR3 length: 14 amino acids. V was cut by 6 bases and J by 5 bases, with 14 bases left in between. CDR1 is SGHVS, CDR2 FQNEAQ, per germline. CDR3 protein: CASREQGTDQPQHF. The CDR3, as DNA: TGTGCCAGCAGGGAACAGGGAACTGATCAGCCCCAGCATTTT.

J is TRBJ2-7 and V is TRBV12-3 or TRBV12-4, with unresolved D. The CDR3 has 12 amino acids. The V end was cut by 3 bases, the J end by 2 bases, with 5 bases between. The CDR3 sequence: CASSFNTYEQYF. The CDR3 nucleotides are TGTGCCAGCAGTTTTAACACCTACGAGCAGTACTTC.

This clone appeared a single time. The chain combines TRBV6-2 or TRBV6-3 with TRBJ1-1; TRBD1 might be the D (6 bases). The germline gives CDR1 MNHEY, CDR2 SVGEGT. V was trimmed by 2 bases and J by 4 bases, leaving 14 bases between them. This CDR3 comprises 15 residues. The CDR3 region has the DNA TGTGCCAGCAGTTACAGGGTCAGGGGCCTCACTGAAGCTTTCTTT. Translation: CASSYRVRGLTEAFF.

The V and J genes are TRBV29-1 and TRBJ2-1; TRBD2 matches 10 bases. The length of the CDR3 is 17 residues. Per the germline V gene, CDR1 is SQVTM and CDR2 is ANQGSEA. V was pared by 5 bases and J by 2 bases, with 12 bases of the junction left unmatched. The CDR3, as DNA: TGCAGCGTTCTTCCCCCTAGCGGGAGTAGGACCTACAATGAGCAGTTCTTC. This encodes CSVLPPSGSRTYNEQFF.

This chain joins TRBV9 and TRBJ2-7; no firm D call. Germline V lookup: CDR1 SGDLS, CDR2 YYNGEE. Trimming removed 2 bases from V and 6 bases from J, with 12 bases in between. CDR3 size: 13 residues. DNA for the CDR3: TGTGCCAGCAGCGTCACTGTAAGATCCGAGCAGTACTTC. Amino acid sequence: CASSVTVRSEQYF.

This chain links TRBV2 with TRBJ2-5; D is ambiguous. Looked up from germline, CDR1 is SNHLY and CDR2 is FYNNEI. This CDR3 has 11 residues. V dropped 7 bases and J dropped 6 bases, with 9 bases sitting between them. This CDR3 is CASKEAQTQYF. The DNA of the CDR3 is TGTGCCAGCAAAGAGGCTCAGACCCAGTACTTC.

The CDR3 protein is CASHRVTDTQYF. As DNA, the CDR3 is TGCGCCAGCCACAGGGTCACAGATACGCAGTATTTT. V usage is TRBV5-1 and J usage is TRBJ2-3; D possibly corresponds to TRBD1 (6 bases). Germline V gene sequence: CDR1 SGHRS, CDR2 YFSETQ. Trimming removed 7 bases from V and 2 bases from J, with 8 bases in between. This CDR3 contains 12 residues.

The V call is TRBV4-2, the J call TRBJ2-5, with TRBD1 as a possible D gene (5 bases). Trimming took 2 bases from V and 5 from J, leaving 12 bases between them. Germline V gives CDR1 LGHNA, CDR2 YNFKEQ. CDR3 length: 14 amino acids. CDR3 sequence: CASSQNQGFETQYF. In nucleotides, the CDR3 is TGTGCCAGCAGCCAAAATCAGGGTTTTGAGACCCAGTACTTC.

The chain combines TRBV30 with TRBJ1-3; D is perhaps TRBD1 (6 bases). CDR1 and CDR2 from the germline V gene are GTSNPN and SVGIG (reference sequence). There are 14 residues in the CDR3. The V and J ends lost 3 bases and 7 bases respectively, with 16 bases between them. CDR3 region: CAWSLTRTENTIYF. The CDR3 region has the DNA TGTGCCTGGAGCCTGACCAGGACAGAGAACACCATATATTTT.

V usage is TRBV30 and J usage is TRBJ1-5, with 8 bases that match TRBD1. J lost 4 bases, V lost 1 base, and 0 bases had no gene match. The CDR3 covers 13 residues. Germline values: CDR1 GTSNPN, CDR2 SVGIG (reference sequence). The CDR3, as DNA: TGTGCCTGGAGTGGGACAGGGAATCAGCCCCAGCATTTT. Encoded protein: CAWSGTGNQPQHF.

The chain uses TRBV7-3 and TRBJ1-2, with a possible D match to TRBD1 (5 bases). Germline lookup yields CDR1 SGHTA and CDR2 FQGTGA. V was pared by 3 bases and J by 2 bases, with 16 bases between. This CDR3 region has 16 residues. The chain's CDR3 is CASSFRGGAGNYGYTF. CDR3 in DNA: TGTGCCAGCAGCTTTCGGGGAGGGGCCGGAAACTATGGCTACACCTTC.

This clone has only one observation. The genes are TRBV7-9 and TRBJ2-1; 8 nucleotides match TRBD2. The CDR3 runs 14 residues. Germline-derived CDR1 and CDR2 are SEHNR and FQNEAQ (reference sequence). After removal of 3 bases from V and 12 bases from J, the junction contained 10 bases not matched to a gene. The CDR3 coding sequence is TGTGCCAGCAGCTTTCTAGCGGGCCTAAGTGGGCAGTTCTTC. This encodes CASSFLAGLSGQFF.

The V and J genes are TRBV19 and TRBJ1-4, with TRBD1 as a possible D gene (6 bases). The V gene's germline CDR1 is LNHDA and CDR2 SQIVND (reference sequence). The CDR3 is 15 amino acids. V was shortened by 7 bases and J by 0 bases, with 12 bases between the two germline ends. The chain's CDR3 is CASIGTPATNEKLFF. The CDR3 region has the DNA TGTGCCAGTATAGGGACACCAGCAACTAATGAAAAACTGTTTTTT.

The V call is TRBV28, the J call TRBJ2-3; D might be TRBD1 (6 bases). Germline V gene lookup returns CDR1 MDHEN and CDR2 SYDVKM. The V end lost 2 bases, the J end lost 2 bases, and 8 bases lay between the germline ends. This CDR3 contains 14 residues. The CDR3 sequence: CASSLQGYTDTQYF. The CDR3 region has the DNA TGTGCCAGCAGTTTACAGGGGTACACAGATACGCAGTATTTT.